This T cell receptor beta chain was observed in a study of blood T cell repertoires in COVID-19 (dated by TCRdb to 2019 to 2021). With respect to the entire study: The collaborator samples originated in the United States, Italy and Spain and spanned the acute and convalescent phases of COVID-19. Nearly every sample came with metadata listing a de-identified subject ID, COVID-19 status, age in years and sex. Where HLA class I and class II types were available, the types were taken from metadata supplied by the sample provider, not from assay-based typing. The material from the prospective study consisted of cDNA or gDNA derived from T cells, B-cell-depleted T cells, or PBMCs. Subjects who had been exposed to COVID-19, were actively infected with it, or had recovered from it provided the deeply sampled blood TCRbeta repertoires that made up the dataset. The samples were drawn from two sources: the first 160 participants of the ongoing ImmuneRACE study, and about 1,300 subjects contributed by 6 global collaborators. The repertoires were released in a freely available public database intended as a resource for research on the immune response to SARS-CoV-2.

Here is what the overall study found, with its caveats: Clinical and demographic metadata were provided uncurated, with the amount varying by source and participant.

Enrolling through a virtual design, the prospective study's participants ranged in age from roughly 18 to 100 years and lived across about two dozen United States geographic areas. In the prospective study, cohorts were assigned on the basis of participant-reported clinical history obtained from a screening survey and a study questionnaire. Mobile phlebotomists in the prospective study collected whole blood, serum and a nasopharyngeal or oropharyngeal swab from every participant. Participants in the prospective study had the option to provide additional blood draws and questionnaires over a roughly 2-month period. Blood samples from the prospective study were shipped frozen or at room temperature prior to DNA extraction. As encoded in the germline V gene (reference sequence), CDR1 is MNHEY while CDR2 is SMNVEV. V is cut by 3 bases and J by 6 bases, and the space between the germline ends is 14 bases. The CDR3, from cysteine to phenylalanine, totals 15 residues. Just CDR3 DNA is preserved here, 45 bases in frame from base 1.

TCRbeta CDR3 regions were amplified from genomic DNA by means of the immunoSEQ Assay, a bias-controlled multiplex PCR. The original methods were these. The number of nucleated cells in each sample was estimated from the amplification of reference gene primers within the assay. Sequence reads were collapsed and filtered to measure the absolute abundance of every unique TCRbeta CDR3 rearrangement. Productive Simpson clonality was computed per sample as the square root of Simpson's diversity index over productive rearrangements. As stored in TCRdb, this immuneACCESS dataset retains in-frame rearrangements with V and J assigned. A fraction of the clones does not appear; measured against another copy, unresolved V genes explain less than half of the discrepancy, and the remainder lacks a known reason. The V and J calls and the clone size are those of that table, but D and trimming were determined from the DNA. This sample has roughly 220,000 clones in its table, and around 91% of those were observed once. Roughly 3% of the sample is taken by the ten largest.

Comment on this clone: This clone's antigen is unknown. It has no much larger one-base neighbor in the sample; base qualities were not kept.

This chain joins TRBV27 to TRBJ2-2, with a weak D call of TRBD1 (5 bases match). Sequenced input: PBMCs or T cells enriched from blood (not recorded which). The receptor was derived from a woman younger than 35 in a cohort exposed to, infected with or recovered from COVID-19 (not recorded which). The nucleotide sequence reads TGTGCCAGCAGTTTTTATATTCTGGGGCCCGGGGAGCTGTTTTTT. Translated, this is CASSFYILGPGELFF.